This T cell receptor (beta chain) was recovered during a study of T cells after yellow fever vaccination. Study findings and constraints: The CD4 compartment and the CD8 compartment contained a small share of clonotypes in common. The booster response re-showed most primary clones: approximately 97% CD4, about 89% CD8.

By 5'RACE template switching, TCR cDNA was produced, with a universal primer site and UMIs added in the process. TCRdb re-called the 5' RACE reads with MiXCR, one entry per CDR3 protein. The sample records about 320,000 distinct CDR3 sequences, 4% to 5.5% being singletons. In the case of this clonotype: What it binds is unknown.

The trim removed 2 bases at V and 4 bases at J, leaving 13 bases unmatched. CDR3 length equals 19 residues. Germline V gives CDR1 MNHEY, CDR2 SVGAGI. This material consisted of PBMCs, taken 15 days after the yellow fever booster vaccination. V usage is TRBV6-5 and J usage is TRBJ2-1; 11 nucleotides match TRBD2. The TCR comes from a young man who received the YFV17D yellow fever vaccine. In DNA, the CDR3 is TGTGCCAGCAGTTACCAGAGCCCTGGGACTAGCGGACGATACAATGAGCAGTTCTTC. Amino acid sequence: CASSYQSPGTSGRYNEQFF.